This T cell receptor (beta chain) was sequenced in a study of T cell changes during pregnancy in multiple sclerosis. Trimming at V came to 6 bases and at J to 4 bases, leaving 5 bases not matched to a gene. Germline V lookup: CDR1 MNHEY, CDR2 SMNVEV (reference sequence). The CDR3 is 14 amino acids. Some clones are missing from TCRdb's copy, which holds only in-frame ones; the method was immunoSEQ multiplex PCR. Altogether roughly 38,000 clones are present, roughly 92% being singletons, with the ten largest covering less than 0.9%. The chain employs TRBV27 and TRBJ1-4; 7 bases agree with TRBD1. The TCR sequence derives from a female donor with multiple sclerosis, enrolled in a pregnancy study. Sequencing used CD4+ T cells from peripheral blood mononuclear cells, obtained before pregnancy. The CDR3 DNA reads TGTGCCAGCAGACCGGGACAGAATAATGAAAAACTGTTTTTT. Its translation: CASRPGQNNEKLFF.